The rows below give T cell receptor beta chains drawn from one sample of a study of identical twins. MiXCR was run by TCRdb on the 5' RACE reads, yielding one entry per CDR3 protein. This sample has about 690,000 distinct CDR3 sequences, with 21% found just once. This same sample was also part of a study on T cells expressing NK-cell markers.

The specimen sequenced was PBMCs. These receptors came from a woman between 18 and 29 years old in good health. CDR3s include the opening cysteine and the closing phenylalanine or tryptophan. A D gene is named only where the DNA matches it firmly. Clone size is given for some rows only: seen once, a few or many times, or a class if the clone is expanded.

CDR3,DNA,size,length,V,J,D
CASSSRQDTGELFF,TGTGCCAGCAGTTCCAGACAGGACACCGGGGAGCTGTTTTTT,-,14,TRBV6-5,TRBJ2-2,-
CSVGLKWAGELFF,TGCAGCGTTGGCCTTAAGTGGGCCGGGGAGCTGTTTTTT,few,13,TRBV29-1,TRBJ2-2,-
CASSLWQALADEQYF,TGTGCCAGCAGTTTATGGCAGGCCCTGGCGGACGAGCAGTACTTC,many,15,TRBV12-3/TRBV12-4,TRBJ2-7,-
CASSYGRGPSNYGYTF,TGTGCCAGCAGTTATGGCAGGGGGCCATCTAACTATGGCTACACCTTC,few,16,TRBV6-5,TRBJ1-2,TRBD1
CSARHGRLVGRTDTQYF,TGCAGTGCTAGACACGGACGACTAGTCGGTCGCACAGATACGCAGTATTTT,few,17,TRBV20-1,TRBJ2-3,-
CASSEDRYTTDTQYF,TGTGCCAGCAGTGAAGACAGGTATACCACAGATACGCAGTATTTT,once,15,TRBV2,TRBJ2-3,-
CASGSRGASGSYNEQFF,TGTGCCAGCGGCTCCAGGGGTGCGAGTGGCTCCTACAATGAGCAGTTCTTC,-,17,TRBV7-9,TRBJ2-1,-
CATGGVVNTQYF,TGTGCCACCGGAGGGGTTGTGAATACGCAGTATTTT,-,12,TRBV15,TRBJ2-3,-
CASSLSDYYNEQFF,TGTGCCAGCAGCTTGTCGGACTACTACAATGAGCAGTTCTTC,few,14,TRBV5-6,TRBJ2-1,-
CAISDPGYSNQPQHF,TGTGCCATCAGTGACCCCGGGTATAGCAATCAGCCCCAGCATTTT,-,15,TRBV10-3,TRBJ1-5,-
CASKTTGLSTEAFF,TGTGCCAGTAAGACGACAGGGTTGAGCACTGAAGCTTTCTTT,few,14,TRBV19,TRBJ1-1,TRBD1
CASSLNSRAYEQYF,TGTGCCAGCAGTTTAAACAGTAGGGCCTACGAGCAGTACTTC,-,14,TRBV12-3/TRBV12-4,TRBJ2-7,-
CASREEPATYEQYF,TGTGCCAGCAGGGAAGAGCCCGCGACCTACGAGCAGTACTTC,few,14,TRBV21-1,TRBJ2-7,-
CASSATGKVYGYTF,TGTGCCAGCAGCGCCACAGGGAAGGTCTATGGCTACACCTTC,few,14,TRBV7-9,TRBJ1-2,-
CASSPIWPGELFF,TGTGCCAGCAGCCCCATATGGCCCGGGGAGCTGTTTTTT,few,13,TRBV7-2,TRBJ2-2,-
CASSYSQPGTEAFF,TGTGCCAGCAGTTACTCCCAACCGGGGACTGAAGCTTTCTTT,few,14,TRBV6-5,TRBJ1-1,-
CSARPGSDKNIQYF,TGCAGTGCTAGACCAGGGTCCGACAAAAACATTCAGTACTTC,-,14,TRBV20-1,TRBJ2-4,-
CSARRTGVYEQYF,TGCAGTGCTAGGCGTACAGGAGTCTACGAGCAGTACTTC,-,13,TRBV20-1,TRBJ2-7,-
CASKLTAKNIQYF,TGTGCCAGCAAGCTGACTGCCAAAAACATTCAGTACTTC,many,13,TRBV6-1,TRBJ2-4,-
CATSTLERGGPTDTQYF,TGTGCCACCAGCACCCTGGAGCGGGGGGGACCCACAGATACGCAGTATTTT,-,17,TRBV15,TRBJ2-3,TRBD2
CASSVGLRSYNEQFF,TGTGCCAGCAGCGTAGGTCTTCGCTCCTACAATGAGCAGTTCTTC,few,15,TRBV9,TRBJ2-1,-
CASSFLNSGANVLTF,TGTGCCAGCAGTTTCCTTAACTCTGGGGCCAACGTCCTGACTTTC,few,15,TRBV6-2/TRBV6-3,TRBJ2-6,-
CASSFWAANEKLFF,TGTGCCAGCAGCTTCTGGGCGGCAAATGAAAAACTGTTTTTT,-,14,TRBV7-2,TRBJ1-4,-
CASRLAQGARQPQHF,TGTGCAAGTCGCTTAGCCCAGGGGGCACGGCAGCCCCAGCATTTT,-,15,TRBV12-2,TRBJ1-5,-
CASSQAGELFF,TGTGCCAGCAGCCAGGCCGGGGAGCTGTTTTTT,many,11,TRBV4-2,TRBJ2-2,-
CASSQGAGGPFNEQFF,TGTGCCAGCAGCCAAGGGGCGGGGGGGCCGTTCAATGAGCAGTTCTTC,-,16,TRBV4-2,TRBJ2-1,TRBD2
CASSQSRNEQFF,TGTGCCAGCAGCCAATCTAGAAATGAGCAGTTCTTC,-,12,TRBV3-1,TRBJ2-1,-
CASSGTGRHSYEQYF,TGTGCCAGCAGTGGGACAGGGCGCCACTCCTACGAGCAGTACTTC,-,15,TRBV12-3/TRBV12-4,TRBJ2-7,TRBD1
CASSLDGGGYTEAFF,TGTGCCAGCAGCTTAGACGGAGGGGGCTACACTGAAGCTTTCTTT,-,15,TRBV7-9,TRBJ1-1,TRBD1
CASSSRPGQRNTGELFF,TGTGCCAGCAGCTCGAGACCGGGACAGAGGAACACCGGGGAGCTGTTTTTT,-,17,TRBV5-8,TRBJ2-2,TRBD1